One sample yielded the 9 T cell receptor beta chains listed below, sequenced in a study of CD8+CD57+ T cells in acquired aplastic anemia. According to the study, genomic DNA was the template for TCR beta VDJ and CDR3 profiling. Each CDR3 protein gets one entry after TCRdb re-called the reads with MiXCR. The sample lists 200,000 or so distinct CDR3 sequences, about 64% seen once, with just over 45% in the top ten. The sample comprised sorted CD4+, CD8+, or CD8+CD57+ T cells (not recorded which) from PBMCs. The receptors here all came from a human donor with severe aplastic anemia or a healthy control (not recorded which).

This clonotype was counted ten times or more. The V and J genes are TRBV3-1 and TRBJ2-1; D is perhaps TRBD1 or TRBD2 (6 bases each). The V gene lost 4 bases and the J gene lost 4 bases, with 11 bases spanning the gap. CDR3 length: 14 residues. CDR1 LGHDT and CDR2 YNNKEL come from the germline V gene (reference sequence). The CDR3 bases are TGTGCCAGCAGCCCTAGGGGGGATTACAATGAGCAGTTCTTC. It yields the protein CASSPRGDYNEQFF.

There are a few counts of this clonotype. This may stem from a read error, because a much larger clone lies one nucleotide away. The chain uses TRBV19 and TRBJ1-1; tentatively, D is TRBD1 (5 bases). The germline V and J ends were trimmed by 5 bases and 0 bases, with 16 bases remaining between them. Per the germline V gene, CDR1 is LNHDA and CDR2 is SQIVND (reference sequence). This CDR3 spans 16 amino acids. The CDR3 is CASSVVTRGVNTEAFF. The DNA of the CDR3 is TGTGCCAGTAGTGTAGTAACGCGAGGGGTGAACACTGAAGCTTTCTTT.

V is TRBV7-3 and J is TRBJ2-7; the D is unclear. The ends were cut back, 2 bases at V and 3 bases at J, with 14 bases in the middle. CDR1 is SGHTA, CDR2 FQGTGA, per germline. The CDR3 has 15 amino acids. DNA of the CDR3: TGTGCCAGCAGCTTACAGTCTGGCAAGATCTACGAGCAGTACTTC. It codes for CASSLQSGKIYEQYF.

The rearrangement joins TRBV10-3 to TRBJ1-3; D is uncertain. This CDR3 has 13 residues. Trimming stripped 3 bases from V and 7 bases from J, with 10 bases between. The germline V gene has CDR1 ENHRY and CDR2 SYGVKD. In DNA, the CDR3 is TGTGCCATCAGTGACCCCGGCGGGAACACCATATATTTT. It encodes CAISDPGGNTIYF.

The table lists this clonotype with a few counts. The V gene is TRBV2, the J gene TRBJ2-5; 9 positions match TRBD1. The CDR3 is 19 amino acids. The V gene's germline CDR1 is SNHLY and CDR2 FYNNEI. J lost 0 bases, V lost 5 bases, and 16 bases had no gene match. As DNA, the CDR3 is TGTGCCAGCAGTAGGGACAGGGTTCCCTTGTGTCCTGACCAAGAGACCCAGTACTTC. Protein: CASSRDRVPLCPDQETQYF.

This clonotype was picked up a small number of times. A much larger clonotype is one base distant, so this may be a read error. The V call is TRBV9, the J call TRBJ2-7, with D perhaps TRBD2 (6 bases). This CDR3 has 13 amino acids. CDR1 SGDLS and CDR2 YYNGEE come from the germline V gene. Here the CDR3 reads CASSATSPYEQCF. The CDR3 region has the DNA TGTGCCAGCAGTGCGACTAGTCCCTACGAGCAGTGCTTC.

The genes are TRBV7-2 and TRBJ2-7, with a weak D call TRBD1 (5 bases). Germline V gene data show CDR1 as SGHTA and CDR2 as FQGNSA. Between the trimmed V and J ends, which lost 5 bases and 3 bases, there was a span of 11 bases. The CDR3 has 13 residues. The CDR3 bases are TGTGCCAGCAGCCCCCCCGGACACTACGAGCAGTACTTC. This translates into CASSPPGHYEQYF.

V gene TRBV7-8 combines with J gene TRBJ1-2; the match to TRBD1 covers 7 bases. Losses at the gene ends were 5 bases for V and 4 bases for J; bases not matched to a gene: 4. The germline gives CDR1 SGHVS, CDR2 FQNEAQ. This CDR3 is built from 13 residues. Here the CDR3 reads CASSPRTGYGYTF. The CDR3 DNA follows: TGTGCCAGCAGCCCTAGGACAGGCTATGGCTACACCTTC. Full variable domain (remainder filled in from reference TRBV7-8 and TRBJ1-2): GAGVSQSPRYKVAKRGQDVALRCDPISGHVSLFWYQQALGQGPEFLTYFQNEAQLDKSGLPSDRFFAERPEGSVSTLKIQRTQQEDSAVYLCASSPRTGYGYTFGSGTRLTVV.

For this clonotype: In this CDR3 the conserved last residue, phenylalanine or tryptophan, is missing, so a read error is likely. The chain employs TRBV2 and TRBJ1-6; no reliable D call. Germline V lookup: CDR1 SNHLY, CDR2 FYNNEI. This CDR3 has 13 amino acids. V was clipped by 4 bases and J by 10 bases, with 11 bases between them. The CDR3 loop reads CASSASSHSPLHL. CDR3 coding DNA: TGTGCCAGCAGTGCCAGTTCCCACTCACCCCTCCACTTG.